Listed below are T cell receptor beta chains from one sample, sequenced in a study of T cell clones after liver transplantation. Repertoires were generated with immunoSEQ multiplex PCR, while TCRdb's copy carries only in-frame clones and drops some. Of approximately 100,000 clones in the sample, roughly four fifths were seen once. The specimen was CD4+ T cells from blood, collected before liver transplant. Receptor source: a human donor who received a liver transplant. The CDR3 runs from the conserved cysteine through the conserved F or W. A D gene is named only where the DNA matches it firmly. Clone size is given for some rows only: seen once, a few or many times, or a class if the clone is expanded.

CDR3aa | CDR3nt | v_gene | d_gene | abundance | j_gene | len
CASSPTGRYGYTF | TGTGCCAGCAGCCCTACAGGACGCTATGGCTACACCTTC | TRBV6-6 | - | once | TRBJ1-2 | 13
CASSLQWRVISYNEQFF | TGTGCCAGCAGTTTGCAATGGAGGGTCATTTCCTACAATGAGCAGTTCTTC | TRBV28 | - | - | TRBJ2-1 | 17
CAWRGITGYNEQFF | TGTGCCTGGAGGGGGATCACTGGTTACAATGAGCAGTTCTTC | TRBV30 | - | - | TRBJ2-1 | 14
CSVGPGWDRGPGTQYF | TGCAGCGTTGGCCCCGGGTGGGACAGGGGTCCGGGGACCCAGTACTTC | TRBV29-1 | TRBD1 | - | TRBJ2-5 | 16
CASSKGPGDTIYF | TGTGCCAGCAGCAAAGGACCGGGAGACACCATATATTTT | TRBV7-9 | - | - | TRBJ1-3 | 13
CASREDRRSGYTF | TGTGCCAGCAGGGAGGACAGGAGATCTGGCTACACCTTC | TRBV6-5 | TRBD1 | few | TRBJ1-2 | 13
CASSLDFGVQGRRTEAFF | TGTGCCAGCAGCTTAGACTTCGGGGTTCAGGGGAGGCGGACTGAAGCTTTCTTT | TRBV7-8 | - | - | TRBJ1-1 | 18
CASRLTGGNEQYF | TGTGCCAGCAGGCTTACAGGGGGCAACGAGCAGTACTTC | TRBV5-4 | TRBD1 | - | TRBJ2-7 | 13
CASSRDRVETQYF | TGTGCCAGCAGCCGGGACAGAGTCGAGACCCAGTACTTC | TRBV6-1 | TRBD1 | - | TRBJ2-5 | 13
CASSPGAGNTIYF | TGTGCCAGCAGCCCAGGGGCTGGAAACACCATATATTTT | TRBV9 | - | - | TRBJ1-3 | 13
CASSNPRDREVHEQYF | TGCGCCAGCAGCAACCCCCGGGACAGGGAAGTCCACGAGCAGTACTTC | TRBV10-1 | TRBD1 | - | TRBJ2-7 | 16
CASSESRGAGPSPLHF | TGTGCCAGCAGTGAAAGCCGAGGGGCCGGGCCTTCACCCCTCCACTTT | TRBV2 | - | - | TRBJ1-6 | 16
CASSARTGANNEQFF | TGTGCCAGCAGCGCCCGGACAGGGGCGAACAATGAGCAGTTCTTC | TRBV11-3 | TRBD1 | - | TRBJ2-1 | 15
CASSPPGQGGDEQFF | TGTGCCAGCTCACCACCGGGACAGGGGGGCGATGAGCAGTTCTTC | TRBV18 | TRBD1 | - | TRBJ2-1 | 15
CASSQEGYEQYF | TGTGCCAGCAGTCAGGAGGGCTACGAGCAGTACTTC | TRBV6-1 | - | - | TRBJ2-7 | 12
CASRYGVNTEAFF | TGTGCCAGTAGATATGGGGTAAACACTGAAGCTTTCTTT | TRBV14 | - | - | TRBJ1-1 | 13
CASSPDGDYGYTF | TGTGCCAGCAGCCCTGACGGGGACTATGGCTACACCTTC | TRBV6-5 | - | - | TRBJ1-2 | 13
CASSPQGRGGGYTF | TGTGCCAGCAGCCCCCAGGGGAGGGGAGGCGGCTACACCTTC | TRBV6-1 | - | - | TRBJ1-2 | 14
CASSVSKSSYNEQFF | TGTGCCAGCTCAGTAAGCAAAAGCTCCTACAATGAGCAGTTCTTC | TRBV2 | - | - | TRBJ2-1 | 15
CASSPSPSGRQETQYF | TGTGCCAGCAGCCCCTCCCCCAGTGGCAGACAAGAGACCCAGTACTTC | TRBV7-7 | - | - | TRBJ2-5 | 16
CASSEGGGNQPQHF | TGTGCCAGCAGTGAAGGGGGTGGCAATCAGCCCCAGCATTTT | TRBV6-1 | - | - | TRBJ1-5 | 14
CASRTRQLNTEAFF | TGTGCCAGCAGAACTAGACAGCTTAACACTGAAGCTTTCTTT | TRBV6-1 | - | - | TRBJ1-1 | 14
CASSAGLAGGVGNEQYF | TGTGCCAGTAGTGCCGGACTAGCGGGAGGCGTTGGGAACGAGCAGTACTTC | TRBV19 | TRBD2 | - | TRBJ2-7 | 17
CASSDLAEQYF | TGCGCCAGCAGCGACCTAGCCGAGCAGTACTTC | TRBV5-1 | - | - | TRBJ2-7 | 11
CASSKGRRYTEAFF | TGTGCCAGCAGCAAGGGACGGCGATACACTGAAGCTTTCTTT | TRBV5-6 | - | - | TRBJ1-1 | 14
CASSPSPRDRAFYEQYF | TGCGCCAGCAGCCCAAGTCCCCGGGACAGGGCTTTCTACGAGCAGTACTTC | TRBV5-1 | TRBD1 | - | TRBJ2-7 | 17
CASSDPLKVYEQYF | TGTGCCAGCAGTGACCCCTTAAAGGTCTACGAGCAGTACTTC | TRBV6-1 | - | - | TRBJ2-7 | 14
CASSEARSAIGERAEAFF | TGTGCCAGCAGTGAAGCGCGTTCTGCTATTGGGGAAAGGGCTGAAGCTTTCTTT | TRBV6-1 | - | - | TRBJ1-1 | 18
CASSRDRGLLEQYF | TGTGCCAGCAGTCGGGACAGGGGGCTTCTCGAGCAGTACTTC | TRBV27 | TRBD1 | - | TRBJ2-7 | 14
CASSVGTQQFF | TGTGCCAGCAGCGTAGGGACTCAGCAGTTCTTC | TRBV9 | - | - | TRBJ2-1 | 11
CASNIGGTGGFGYTF | TGTGCCAGTAATATAGGCGGGACAGGGGGCTTTGGCTACACCTTC | TRBV19 | TRBD1 | - | TRBJ1-2 | 15
CASREDSTKQFF | TGTGCCAGCAGAGAAGACTCCACCAAGCAGTTCTTC | TRBV2 | - | - | TRBJ2-1 | 12
CASSITGSLSGNEQFF | TGTGCCAGTAGTATCACAGGGTCCTTGTCGGGCAATGAGCAGTTCTTC | TRBV19 | - | once | TRBJ2-1 | 16
CASSARLAGYNEQFF | TGTGCCAGCAGCGCTCGACTAGCGGGTTACAATGAGCAGTTCTTC | TRBV9 | TRBD2 | once | TRBJ2-1 | 15
CASSPGLSGANVLTF | TGTGCCAGCAGTCCGGGCCTTTCTGGGGCCAACGTCCTGACTTTC | TRBV2 | - | few | TRBJ2-6 | 15
CASSGSVPYNEQFF | TGTGCCAGCAGTGGGTCGGTTCCGTACAATGAGCAGTTCTTC | TRBV27 | - | - | TRBJ2-1 | 14
CSATNEKLFF | TGCAGTGCCACTAATGAAAAACTGTTTTTT | TRBV20-1 | - | - | TRBJ1-4 | 10
CASSQDRGTATGELFF | TGCGCCAGCAGCCAAGACAGGGGAACGGCCACCGGGGAGCTGTTTTTT | TRBV4-3 | - | few | TRBJ2-2 | 16
CASSQRLPPIGAFF | TGTGCCAGCAGCCAAAGGCTTCCTCCCATTGGGGCTTTCTTT | TRBV4-2 | - | - | TRBJ1-1 | 14
CASSRILAGDNEQFF | TGCGCCAGCAGCCGGATACTAGCGGGGGACAATGAGCAGTTCTTC | TRBV5-1 | TRBD2 | - | TRBJ2-1 | 15